Below, 21 T cell receptor beta chains from the same sample are listed, as sequenced in a study of shared clonotypes between healthy human individuals. Here immunoSEQ multiplex PCR was the method, and the copy in TCRdb shows in-frame clones only, minus some. The table lists roughly 1 million clones, around 82% of them singletons, with about 0.52% in the top ten. The sample comprised memory CD4+ T cells from PBMCs. Subset noted: CD45RA-negative fraction. All receptors come from a man younger than 30 in good health. Some clones in this sample may be carry-over from other donors' samples.

The V and J genes are TRBV28 and TRBJ1-1; D is possibly TRBD1 (5 bases). V was clipped by 3 bases and J by 3 bases, with 14 bases between them. The length of the CDR3 is 15 residues. Per the germline V gene, CDR1 is MDHEN and CDR2 is SYDVKM. The CDR3 nucleotides read TGTGCCAGCAGTTTTGGATTGGGCAGGGACACTGAAGCTTTCTTT. It yields the protein CASSFGLGRDTEAFF.

V and J are TRBV21-1 and TRBJ1-1. TRBV21-1 constitutes a pseudogene. The CDR3 is 14 amino acids. CDR3 coding DNA: TGTGCCAGCAGTTTACCGACCGTGAACACTGAAGCTTTCTTT. This sequence encodes CASSLPTVNTEAFF.

The gene calls are TRBV30 and TRBJ1-5, with D perhaps matching TRBD1 (5 bases). Trimming left V 0 bases short and J 6 bases short, with 9 bases between. This CDR3 spans 13 amino acids. CDR1 GTSNPN and CDR2 SVGIG come from the germline V gene (reference sequence). This chain's CDR3 is CAWSVAGTQPQHF. CDR3 in DNA: TGTGCCTGGAGTGTGGCGGGGACTCAGCCCCAGCATTTT.

J is TRBJ2-1 and V is TRBV5-1; 9 bases line up with TRBD2. J was trimmed by 6 bases and V by 4 bases; bases with no gene match: 11. The CDR3 is made up of 16 amino acids. Germline-derived CDR1 and CDR2 are SGHRS and YFSETQ. Written as DNA, the CDR3 is TGCGCCAGCAGCCCCCAAGGGACTAGCTTCTTCAATGAGCAGTTCTTC. This gives the protein CASSPQGTSFFNEQFF. Full variable domain (outside the CDR3, taken from reference TRBV5-1 and TRBJ2-1): KAGVTQTPRYLIKTRGQQVTLSCSPISGHRSVSWYQQTPGQGLQFLFEYFSETQRNKGNFPGRFSGRQFSNSRSEMNVSTLELGDSALYLCASSPQGTSFFNEQFFGPGTRLTVL.

The chain couples TRBV7-3 to TRBJ2-1, with TRBD2 identical over 9 bases. CDR1 and CDR2 from the germline V gene are SGHTA and FQGTGA. Germline trimming cut 3 bases from V and 8 bases from J; bases unmatched to any gene: 8. The CDR3 has 15 residues. The CDR3 DNA sequence: TGTGCCAGCAGCTTCCGGGCTAGCGGGGTCGATGAGCAGTTCTTC. Translated, it gives CASSFRASGVDEQFF.

This clone was recorded a few times. V is TRBV9 and J is TRBJ1-4; 7 bases are a match to TRBD1. The junction had 11 bases not matched to a gene; V was cut back by 4 bases and J by 5 bases. Germline assignment: CDR1 SGDLS and CDR2 YYNGEE. This CDR3 region has 16 residues. The CDR3 DNA is TGTGCCAGCAGCCCGACCCCGACAGGGTCCAATGAAAAACTGTTTTTT. Protein sequence: CASSPTPTGSNEKLFF. The whole variable domain, filled in from reference TRBV9 and TRBJ1-4, reads DSGVTQTPKHLITATGQRVTLRCSPRSGDLSVYWYQQSLDQGLQFLIQYYNGEERAKGNILERFSAQQFPDLHSELNLSSLELGDSALYFCASSPTPTGSNEKLFFGSGTQLSVL.

This chain joins TRBV25-1 and TRBJ1-1; tentative D call: TRBD1 (6 bases). Trimming took 7 bases from V and 11 from J, leaving 17 bases between them. CDR3 length: 12 residues. Germline V gene lookup returns CDR1 MGHDK and CDR2 SYGVNS. The CDR3 region is CASITIGGRAFF. DNA for the CDR3: TGTGCCAGCATCACCATAGGGGGTAGGGCTTTCTTT.

This clone has a single count. The genes are TRBV23-1 and TRBJ2-7, with TRBD1 matching over 7 bases. TRBV23-1 is assigned to the ORF class and has an uncertain function. V shed 7 bases and J 3 bases; nucleotides not matched to a gene: 9. This CDR3 comprises 14 residues. CDR3 DNA: TGCGCCAGCATGCCGGGACAGACCTTCTACGAGCAGTACTTC. It yields the protein CASMPGQTFYEQYF.

J is TRBJ2-1 and V is TRBV4-1; 12 bases align to TRBD2. V gave up 5 bases and J gave up 5 bases; unmatched junction bases: 10. Germline V gene sequence: CDR1 MGHRA, CDR2 YSYEKL. CDR3 size: 17 residues. In nucleotides, the CDR3 is TGCGCCAGCAGCAAGCCCCCGGGACTAGCGGGTGACAATGAGCAGTTCTTC. Its translation: CASSKPPGLAGDNEQFF.

This clone was counted a single time. CDR3 amino acids: CASSGPPGTSGVTGELFF. CDR3 DNA: TGCGCCAGCAGTGGACCGCCCGGGACTAGCGGTGTCACCGGGGAGCTGTTTTTT. The gene calls are TRBV10-1 and TRBJ2-2, with 11 bases aligning to TRBD2. The CDR3 runs 18 residues. V gave up 4 bases and J gave up 4 bases; unmatched junction bases: 11. The germline CDR1 and CDR2 sequences are WNHNN and SYGVQD (reference sequence).

V usage is TRBV18 and J usage is TRBJ2-2, with D unresolved. The germline CDR1 and CDR2 sequences are KGHSH and LQKENI. The length of the CDR3 is 13 residues. The V end lost 3 bases, the J end lost 8 bases, and 10 bases lay between the germline ends. CDR3 DNA: TGTGCCAGCTCACCGCCGAGCCGGGGGGAGCTGTTTTTT. Residues: CASSPPSRGELFF.

Only one count was recorded for this clone. This chain uses TRBV9 with TRBJ1-2; the match to TRBD1 covers 8 bases. The ends lost 0 bases at V and 1 base at J; junction bases unmatched: 5. The CDR3 spans 16 residues. In germline, CDR1 is SGDLS, CDR2 YYNGEE. Here the CDR3 reads CASSVATDRVNYGYTF. In DNA form, the CDR3 reads TGTGCCAGCAGCGTAGCTACGGACAGGGTTAACTATGGCTACACCTTC.

Notes on this clone: In the same sample, other DNA sequences code for this CDR3. V gene TRBV15 combines with J gene TRBJ2-5; D is undetermined. CDR3 length: 12 amino acids. The germline V gene has CDR1 LNHNV and CDR2 YYDKDF (reference sequence). V dropped 1 base and J dropped 5 bases, with 5 bases sitting between them. CDR3: CATSRVEETQYF. The DNA of the CDR3 is TGTGCCACCAGCAGAGTTGAGGAGACCCAGTACTTC.

This clone showed up just once. The J gene is TRBJ2-6, the V gene TRBV30; maybe TRBD1 (6 bases). The CDR3 loop spans 19 amino acids. CDR1 GTSNPN and CDR2 SVGIG come from the germline V gene (reference sequence). V lost 3 bases, J lost 1 base, and 22 bases lay in between. The CDR3 here is CAWRDPFRTGSSGANVLTF. CDR3 sequence (DNA): TGTGCCTGGAGGGACCCCTTCCGAACAGGGAGTTCTGGGGCCAACGTCCTGACTTTC. Based on the CDR3 plus reference TRBV30 and TRBJ2-6, the full variable domain is SQTIHQWPATLVQPVGSPLSLECTVEGTSNPNLYWYRQAAGRGLQLLFYSVGIGQISSEVPQNLSASRPQDRQFILSSKKLLLSDSGFYLCAWRDPFRTGSSGANVLTFGAGSRLTVL.

The chain couples TRBV19 to TRBJ1-1; D ambiguous. CDR3 length: 15 residues. Germline V gene sequence: CDR1 LNHDA, CDR2 SQIVND (reference sequence). V lost 5 bases and J lost 4, with 17 bases in between. The CDR3 sequence is CASSPRTMYPTEAFF. CDR3 sequence (DNA): TGTGCCAGTAGTCCGCGCACCATGTACCCCACTGAAGCTTTCTTT.

The chain joins TRBV5-1 to TRBJ2-5; the match to TRBD1 covers 12 bases. CDR1 and CDR2 from the germline V gene are SGHRS and YFSETQ. The CDR3 length is 14 residues. Germline trimming cut 1 base from V and 8 bases from J; bases unmatched to any gene: 3. The CDR3 reads CASSLPGTGGTQYF. The CDR3 region has the DNA TGCGCCAGCAGCTTGCCCGGGACAGGGGGCACCCAGTACTTC.

The chain is built from TRBV4-2 and TRBJ1-5, with D unresolved. The CDR3 has 15 residues. The ends were cut back, 0 bases at V and 3 bases at J, with 9 bases in the middle. Looked up from germline, CDR1 is LGHNA and CDR2 is YNFKEQ. CDR3 residues: CASSQDNANNQPQHF. In DNA form, the CDR3 reads TGTGCCAGCAGCCAAGACAACGCCAACAATCAGCCCCAGCATTTT.

The CDR3 nucleotides read TGTGCCAGCAGCTTAAATGGACTAGCAGGGTTGGACGAGCAGTACTTC. As protein: CASSLNGLAGLDEQYF. V gene TRBV7-2 combines with J gene TRBJ2-7; TRBD2 matches at 8 bases. Trimming cost V 2 bases and J 5 bases; bases outside gene matches: 11. The CDR3 totals 16 residues. Per germline, CDR1 SGHTA and CDR2 FQGNSA. Based on the CDR3 plus reference TRBV7-2 and TRBJ2-7, the full variable domain is GAGVSQSPSNKVTEKGKDVELRCDPISGHTALYWYRQSLGQGLEFLIYFQGNSAPDKSGLPSDRFSAERTGGSVSTLTIQRTQQEDSAVYLCASSLNGLAGLDEQYFGPGTRLTVT.

The chain's CDR3 is CASSFFAGVTTDTQYF. The CDR3, as DNA: TGCGCCAGCAGCTTCTTTGCGGGAGTCACCACAGATACGCAGTATTTT. The V call is TRBV5-1, the J call TRBJ2-3; 7 bases agree with TRBD2. Germline-derived CDR1 and CDR2 are SGHRS and YFSETQ. V was pared by 2 bases and J by 2 bases, with 8 bases of the junction left unmatched. The CDR3 is made up of 16 amino acids.

In its sample, this clone was seen once. The CDR3 DNA sequence: TGTGCCGCTGAGCCCGGGACAGGGCCGCGTAGAGCTTTCTTT. The encoded protein is CAAEPGTGPRRAFF. The chain couples TRBV28 to TRBJ1-1; 9 bases match TRBD1. V was clipped by 11 bases and J by 10 bases; unmatched bases: 17. Per germline, CDR1 MDHEN and CDR2 SYDVKM. The CDR3 is 14 amino acids. The variable domain in full, with the rest retrieved from reference TRBV28 and TRBJ1-1, is DVKVTQSSRYLVKRTGEKVFLECVQDMDHENMFWYRQDPGLGLRLIYFSYDVKMKEKGDIPEGYSVSREKKERFSLILESASTNQTSMYLCAAEPGTGPRRAFFGQGTRLTVV.

This rearrangement joins TRBV5-4 to TRBJ1-2; D unresolved. CDR1 and CDR2 (germline): SGHNT, YYREEE (reference sequence). This CDR3 region has 14 residues. V was clipped by 1 base and J by 2 bases, with 9 bases between them. As DNA, the CDR3 is TGTGCCAGCAGCTTGCTCGCACCGAACTATGGCTACACCTTC. Its translation: CASSLLAPNYGYTF.